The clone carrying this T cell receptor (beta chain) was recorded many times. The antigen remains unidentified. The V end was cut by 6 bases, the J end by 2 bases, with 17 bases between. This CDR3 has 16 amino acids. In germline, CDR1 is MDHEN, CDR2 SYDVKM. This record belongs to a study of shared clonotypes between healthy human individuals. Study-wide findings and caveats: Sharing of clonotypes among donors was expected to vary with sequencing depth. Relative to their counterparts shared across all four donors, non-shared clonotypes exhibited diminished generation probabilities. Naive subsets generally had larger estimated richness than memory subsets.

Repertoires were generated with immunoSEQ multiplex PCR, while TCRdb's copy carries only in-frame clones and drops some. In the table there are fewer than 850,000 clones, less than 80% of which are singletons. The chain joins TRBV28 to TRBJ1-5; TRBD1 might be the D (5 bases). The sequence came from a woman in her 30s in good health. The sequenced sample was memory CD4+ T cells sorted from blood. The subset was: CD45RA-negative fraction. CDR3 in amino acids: CASSPREWYGNQPQHF. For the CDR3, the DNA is TGTGCCAGCAGCCCCAGGGAGTGGTATGGCAATCAGCCCCAGCATTTT.